This passage covers 21 T cell receptor beta chains from one sample sequenced in a study of beta chain features in type 1 diabetes. Every isolated RNA sample was fully reverse transcribed, so sequencing captured expressed TCRB transcripts. Assay: immunoSEQ multiplex PCR; the TCRdb copy retains only in-frame clones and omits some. The top ten hold 0.05% to 0.065% of the sample, which has hundreds of thousands of clones, 30% seen once. Sequenced: naive CD4+ T cells from blood. The source is a man younger than 30 in good health.

In its sample, this clone was seen a few times. This chain connects TRBV18 to TRBJ2-1; D is undetermined. There are 14 residues in the CDR3. The V gene's germline CDR1 is KGHSH and CDR2 LQKENI. The ends were cut back, 2 bases at V and 4 bases at J, with 9 bases in the middle. The CDR3 coding sequence is TGTGCCAGCTCACCAGGCCTGGTGTACAATGAGCAGTTCTTC. This encodes CASSPGLVYNEQFF.

The V gene is TRBV30, the J gene TRBJ1-5; D might be TRBD1 (5 bases). In germline, CDR1 is GTSNPN, CDR2 SVGIG (reference sequence). Trimming cost V 0 bases and J 7 bases, with 13 bases left between them. This CDR3 has 14 amino acids. CDR3 sequence: CAWSVGPSGQPQHF. In DNA, the CDR3 is TGTGCCTGGAGTGTGGGACCCTCGGGGCAGCCCCAGCATTTT.

This clone has a handful of counts. Other DNA sequences in the same sample also yield this CDR3. The rearrangement links TRBV7-9 to TRBJ2-3; possible D gene TRBD2, 5 bases. Trimming removed 6 bases at V and 0 bases at J, with 10 bases between. The CDR3 extends over 14 amino acids. Germline CDR1 is SEHNR and CDR2 is FQNEAQ (reference sequence). In DNA form, the CDR3 reads TGTGCCAGCAGTTGGACGGGGAGCACAGATACGCAGTATTTT. Protein product: CASSWTGSTDTQYF.

J is TRBJ1-3 and V is TRBV27, with D possibly TRBD1 on 6 matching bases. The CDR3 has 14 amino acids. The germline V gene encodes CDR1 MNHEY and CDR2 SMNVEV (reference sequence). Trimming took off 6 bases at V and 3 bases at J, with 12 bases between the two ends. CDR3 bases: TGTGCCAGCAGCTATCAGGGGAATGGAAACACCATATATTTT. As protein: CASSYQGNGNTIYF.

This clone has a handful of counts. V usage is TRBV27 and J usage is TRBJ1-4; D possibly corresponds to TRBD1 (5 bases). The CDR3 covers 16 residues. Trimming removed 4 bases from V and 7 bases from J, with 19 bases in between. Per germline, CDR1 MNHEY and CDR2 SMNVEV (reference sequence). CDR3 coding DNA: TGTGCCAGCAGTTCAGCCCCACAGGCAGGAGGTGAAAAACTGTTTTTT. This gives the protein CASSSAPQAGGEKLFF.

The genes are TRBV5-6 and TRBJ2-1, with 9 bases lining up with TRBD1. Germline V gene data show CDR1 as SGHDT and CDR2 as YYEEEE. V shed 4 bases, J shed 10 bases, and the junction held 9 bases outside the gene matches. CDR3 length equals 14 residues. Here the CDR3 reads CASSRRTGVGEQFF. The CDR3 DNA follows: TGTGCCAGCAGCAGACGGACAGGGGTCGGGGAGCAGTTCTTC. The entire variable domain, with the rest obtained from reference TRBV5-6 and TRBJ2-1, is as follows: DAGVTQSPTHLIKTRGQQVTLRCSPKSGHDTVSWYQQALGQGPQFIFQYYEEEERQRGNFPDRFSGHQFPNYSSELNVNALLLGDSALYLCASSRRTGVGEQFFGPGTRLTVL.

The chain employs TRBV7-2 and TRBJ2-1, with 8 bases that match TRBD1. Germline CDR1 SGHTA, CDR2 FQGNSA. The CDR3 length is 14 residues. Trimming took 5 bases from V and 6 from J; bases not matched to a gene: 6. In DNA form, the CDR3 reads TGTGCCAGCAGCCAGGACAGGGTGGGCAATGAGCAGTTCTTC. Amino acids: CASSQDRVGNEQFF.

This clone was seen a handful of times. This chain uses TRBV29-1 with TRBJ2-7; 10 bases are a match to TRBD1. The CDR3 runs to 13 residues. Germline V gene lookup returns CDR1 SQVTM and CDR2 ANQGSEA. Trimming removed 5 bases from V and 5 bases from J; junction bases left unmatched: 6. CDR3 region: CSVRQGAKNEQYF. CDR3 nucleotide sequence: TGCAGCGTTAGACAGGGGGCGAAAAACGAGCAGTACTTC.

The table lists this clone with a few counts. This rearrangement joins TRBV4-1 to TRBJ2-5, with TRBD1 matching over 8 bases. V dropped 4 bases and J dropped 2; count of bases not matched to a gene: 6. Germline V lookup: CDR1 MGHRA, CDR2 YSYEKL. This CDR3 spans 15 amino acids. CDR3 sequence: CASSPTGVGQETQYF. CDR3 nucleotides: TGCGCCAGCAGCCCGACAGGGGTAGGGCAAGAGACCCAGTACTTC.

The genes are TRBV4-1 and TRBJ1-3, with D uncertain. The germline CDR1 and CDR2 sequences are MGHRA and YSYEKL. Trimming removed 0 bases at V and 2 bases at J, with 5 bases between. The CDR3 runs to 14 residues. This chain's CDR3 is CASSQERTGNTIYF. DNA for the CDR3: TGCGCCAGCAGCCAAGAGCGTACTGGAAACACCATATATTTT.

This clone was counted a few times. V usage is TRBV30 and J usage is TRBJ1-1; possible D gene TRBD1, 5 bases. The germline V gene has CDR1 GTSNPN and CDR2 SVGIG (reference sequence). This CDR3 has 13 residues. V was shortened by 1 base and J by 2 bases, with 8 bases between the two germline ends. As DNA, the CDR3 is TGTGCCTGGAGTGCCGGGGCTAACACTGAAGCTTTCTTT. Amino acids: CAWSAGANTEAFF. Complete variable domain (other parts from reference TRBV30 and TRBJ1-1): SQTIHQWPATLVQPVGSPLSLECTVEGTSNPNLYWYRQAAGRGLQLLFYSVGIGQISSEVPQNLSASRPQDRQFILSSKKLLLSDSGFYLCAWSAGANTEAFFGQGTRLTVV.

The V and J genes are TRBV5-6 and TRBJ2-5; no clear D. The CDR3 runs 14 residues. Deletions cut 5 bases from V and 3 bases from J, with 14 bases between. Germline V gene lookup returns CDR1 SGHDT and CDR2 YYEEEE. CDR3 residues: CASSPGPGEETQYF. The CDR3 nucleotides read TGTGCCAGCAGTCCCGGGCCTGGGGAAGAGACCCAGTACTTC.

This clone occurred a few times. V gene TRBV23-1 combines with J gene TRBJ1-4, with 10 bases matching TRBD1. TRBV23-1 carries the ORF label, with uncertain function. This CDR3 contains 14 residues. V shed 10 bases, J shed 8 bases, and the junction held 10 bases outside the gene matches. The CDR3 region has the DNA TGCGCCACCACCTCCGGGACAGGGGAGGAAAAACTGTTTTTT. It specifies CATTSGTGEEKLFF.

J is TRBJ2-6 and V is TRBV6-5; D is possibly TRBD1 (6 bases). The germline CDR1 and CDR2 sequences are MNHEY and SVGAGI. This CDR3 region has 15 residues. The V gene lost 6 bases and the J gene lost 0 bases, with 9 bases spanning the gap. In nucleotides, the CDR3 is TGTGCCAGCAGAGACAGGAGCTCTGGGGCCAACGTCCTGACTTTC. Its protein is CASRDRSSGANVLTF.

The CDR3 region has the DNA TGTGCCAGCTCCAGGGGGGCTGGCTACACCTTC. The encoded protein is CASSRGAGYTF. The V and J genes are TRBV7-2 and TRBJ1-2; 7 bases are a match to TRBD1. With 8 bases clipped from V and 7 bases from J, the junction kept 4 bases outside the gene matches. The CDR3 spans 11 residues. Germline CDR1 SGHTA, CDR2 FQGNSA.

The chain is built from TRBV28 and TRBJ1-1, with D tentatively TRBD1 (5 bases). This CDR3 contains 11 residues. Germline lookup yields CDR1 MDHEN and CDR2 SYDVKM. The germline V and J ends were trimmed by 7 bases and 8 bases, with 11 bases remaining between them. The CDR3 region has the DNA TGTGCCAGCACCCAGAGGACAGAAGCTTTCTTT. Residues: CASTQRTEAFF.

The chain couples TRBV6-5 to TRBJ2-5, with a tentative D call TRBD2 (5 bases). From germline, CDR1 is MNHEY and CDR2 SVGAGI. The CDR3 spans 14 residues. Trimming stripped 0 bases from V and 7 bases from J, with 12 bases between. The CDR3 DNA follows: TGTGCCAGCAGTTACTCGTTATACCGGGGGACCCAGTACTTC. This encodes CASSYSLYRGTQYF.

The chain employs TRBV28 and TRBJ2-1; maybe TRBD2 (6 bases). There are 14 residues in the CDR3. The V gene lost 4 bases and the J gene lost 7 bases, with 14 bases spanning the gap. Germline-derived CDR1 and CDR2 are MDHEN and SYDVKM. CDR3 region: CASSSGRGLNEQFF. CDR3 in DNA: TGTGCCAGCAGTTCCGGGAGAGGGTTGAATGAGCAGTTCTTC.

This clone appeared a single time. The rearrangement joins TRBV2 to TRBJ2-3; 7 nucleotides match TRBD2. Germline loops: CDR1 SNHLY, CDR2 FYNNEI. Trimming cost V 3 bases and J 0 bases; bases outside gene matches: 9. CDR3 length equals 17 residues. CDR3 DNA sequence: TGTGCCAGCAGTGATAGTGGGCTAGCGGTTAGCACAGATACGCAGTATTTT. This gives the protein CASSDSGLAVSTDTQYF.

This clone was counted a few times. The J gene is TRBJ2-3, the V gene TRBV7-2; 9 bases line up with TRBD2. There are 15 residues in the CDR3. Germline V lookup: CDR1 SGHTA, CDR2 FQGNSA. With V trimmed by 6 bases and J by 3 bases, 7 bases remained unmatched. The CDR3 region has the DNA TGTGCCAGCAGACTAGCGGGCCTAAGGACAGATACGCAGTATTTT. It translates to CASRLAGLRTDTQYF.

This chain joins TRBV2 and TRBJ2-5; 7 positions match TRBD1. The V gene's germline CDR1 is SNHLY and CDR2 FYNNEI. The CDR3 spans 14 residues. Losses at the gene ends were 7 bases for V and 1 base for J; bases not matched to a gene: 6. In nucleotides, the CDR3 is TGTGCCAGCACCCCGGACAGGCTCCAAGAGACCCAGTACTTC. This codes for CASTPDRLQETQYF.